The sequence of this T cell receptor (beta chain) was determined in a study of cytomegalovirus exposure and HLA in healthy donors. The PCR contained 60 Vbeta and 13 Jbeta primers. Assay: immunoSEQ multiplex PCR; the TCRdb copy retains only in-frame clones and omits some. The sample has about 160,000 clones, around 83% seen once. Trimming removed 1 base at V and 2 bases at J, with 11 bases between. This CDR3 is built from 16 residues. The germline V gene encodes CDR1 SGHVS and CDR2 FNYEAQ. Sequencing was performed on PBMCs. The receptor was isolated from a man in his fifties or sixties in good health and CMV-seropositive. The J gene is TRBJ2-2, the V gene TRBV7-6; TRBD2 might be the D (5 bases). The chain's CDR3 is CASSLGTWGNTGELFF. The CDR3 region has the DNA TGTGCCAGCAGCTTAGGGACTTGGGGAAACACCGGGGAGCTGTTTTTT.